These 9 T cell receptor beta chains originate from one sample sequenced in a study of monozygotic twins with inflammatory bowel disease. No DNA is given; TCRdb re-called the 5' RACE reads and lists each CDR3 protein once. The sample's table shows a few hundred thousand distinct CDR3 sequences. The sequenced material came from blood. These receptors originate from a human donor with ulcerative colitis or Crohn's disease, or a healthy co-twin of an affected twin (not recorded which).

J is TRBJ1-3 and V is TRBV5-1; without DNA, the TCRdb call of TRBD1 cannot be checked. Germline CDR1 reads SGHRS; CDR2 reads YFSETQ. The CDR3 spans 16 residues. CDR3 in amino acids: CASGDSFGASGNTIYF.

This chain links TRBV18 with TRBJ2-3; TCRdb outputs TRBD1, but without DNA this stays unchecked. Germline CDR1 reads KGHSH; CDR2 reads LQKENI. This CDR3 has 16 residues. The CDR3 loop is CASSVLTGGDPDTQYF.

The CDR3 here is CSVEWYVGNTEAFF. The chain employs TRBV29-1 and TRBJ1-1. CDR3 length equals 14 residues. CDR1 and CDR2 from the germline V gene are SQVTM and ANQGSEA. The full variable domain, with the rest looked up from reference TRBV29-1 and TRBJ1-1, is SAVISQKPSRDICQRGTSLTIQCQVDSQVTMMFWYRQQPGQSLTLIATANQGSEATYESGFVIDKFPISRPNLTFSTLTVSNMSPEDSSIYLCSVEWYVGNTEAFFGQGTRLTVV.

The rearrangement uses TRBV9 and TRBJ2-5. The V gene's germline CDR1 is SGDLS and CDR2 YYNGEE. This CDR3 contains 15 residues. The CDR3 reads CASSVAVGVQETQYF.

The rearrangement joins TRBV4-1 to TRBJ2-1; TCRdb outputs TRBD2, but without DNA this stays unchecked. Germline CDR1 is MGHRA and CDR2 is YSYEKL. The CDR3 extends over 21 amino acids. CDR3 in amino acids: CASSQAKLQRLAGGRYNEQFF.

The chain links TRBV11-1 to TRBJ1-6; the TCRdb D gene call, TRBD1, has no DNA to confirm it. CDR1 and CDR2 from the germline V gene are SGHAT and FQDESV (reference sequence). There are 19 residues in the CDR3. The CDR3 loop is CASSQPRDRGTPLNSPLHF.

The chain combines TRBV5-4 with TRBJ2-7; with no DNA, the TCRdb D assignment of TRBD2 cannot be verified. The V gene's germline CDR1 is SGHNT and CDR2 YYREEE (reference sequence). The CDR3 is 16 amino acids. The CDR3 is CASSFDSDLSSYEQYF.

The chain couples TRBV5-8 to TRBJ2-5; TCRdb's D gene call, TRBD1, goes unchecked for lack of DNA. The CDR3 has 16 amino acids. The germline gives CDR1 SGHTS, CDR2 YDEGEE. CDR3 residues: CASSFRQGAGQETQYF.

The chain recombines TRBV7-2 with TRBJ1-1. Germline V lookup: CDR1 SGHTA, CDR2 FQGNSA. This CDR3 contains 12 residues. This CDR3 is CASSLVAGQAFF.